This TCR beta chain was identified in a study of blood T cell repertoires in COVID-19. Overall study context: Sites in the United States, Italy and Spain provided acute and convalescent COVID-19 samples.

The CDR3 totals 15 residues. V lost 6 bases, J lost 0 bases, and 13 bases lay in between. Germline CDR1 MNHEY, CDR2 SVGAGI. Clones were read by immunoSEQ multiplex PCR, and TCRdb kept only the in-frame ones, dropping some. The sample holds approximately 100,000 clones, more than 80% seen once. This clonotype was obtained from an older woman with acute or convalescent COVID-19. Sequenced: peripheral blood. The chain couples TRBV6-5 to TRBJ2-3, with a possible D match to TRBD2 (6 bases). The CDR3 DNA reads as TGTGCCAGCAGAAAGACCGGGACTAGCACAGATACGCAGTATTTT. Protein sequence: CASRKTGTSTDTQYF.